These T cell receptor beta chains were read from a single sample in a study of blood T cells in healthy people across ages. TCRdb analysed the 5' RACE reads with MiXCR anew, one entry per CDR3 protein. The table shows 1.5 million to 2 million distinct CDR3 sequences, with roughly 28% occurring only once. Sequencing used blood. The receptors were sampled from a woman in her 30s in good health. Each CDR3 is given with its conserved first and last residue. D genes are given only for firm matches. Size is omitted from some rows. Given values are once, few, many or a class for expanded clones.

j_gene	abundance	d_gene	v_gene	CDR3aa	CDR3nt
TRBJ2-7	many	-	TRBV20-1	CSAELRSPPYEQYF	TGCAGTGCTGAACTAAGGAGTCCCCCCTACGAGCAGTACTTC
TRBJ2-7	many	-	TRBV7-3	CASSSGTPSSEQYF	TGTGCCAGCAGCTCCGGGACCCCATCGTCCGAGCAGTACTTC
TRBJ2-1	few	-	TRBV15	CATSRDQGREQFF	TGTGCCACCAGCAGAGATCAGGGAAGGGAGCAGTTCTTC
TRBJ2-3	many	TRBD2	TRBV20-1	CSAPASGRTDTQYF	TGCAGTGCTCCCGCTAGCGGGAGGACAGATACGCAGTATTTT
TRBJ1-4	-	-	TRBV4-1	CASTNPSGGDEKLFF	TGCGCCAGCACCAACCCAAGCGGAGGGGATGAAAAACTGTTTTTT
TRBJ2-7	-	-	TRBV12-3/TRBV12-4	CASTPRADLYEQYF	TGTGCCAGCACTCCTCGCGCGGATCTCTACGAGCAGTACTTC
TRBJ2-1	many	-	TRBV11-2	CASSPERYNEQFF	TGTGCCAGCAGCCCCGAGCGATACAATGAGCAGTTCTTC
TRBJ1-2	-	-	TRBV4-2	CASSQTPFGSARYGYTF	TGTGCCAGCAGCCAAACCCCATTTGGGTCGGCCCGGTATGGCTACACCTTC
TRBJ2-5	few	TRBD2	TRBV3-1	CANSQALAARRETQYF	TGTGCCAACAGCCAAGCCCTAGCGGCCCGACGGGAGACCCAGTACTTC
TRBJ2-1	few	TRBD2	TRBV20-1	CSAIVGAGAPSYNEQFF	TGTAGTGCTATAGTCGGGGCGGGAGCCCCCTCCTACAATGAGCAGTTCTTC
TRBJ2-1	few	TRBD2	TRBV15	CATSRTGLAFNNEQFF	TGTGCCACCAGCAGGACGGGACTAGCTTTTAACAATGAGCAGTTCTTC
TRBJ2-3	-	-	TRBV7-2	CASGRGTADTQYF	TGTGCCAGCGGTCGCGGGACCGCAGATACGCAGTATTTT
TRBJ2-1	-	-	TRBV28	CASTMGQGGNEQFF	TGTGCCAGCACCATGGGGCAGGGTGGCAATGAGCAGTTCTTC
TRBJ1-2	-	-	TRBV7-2	CASSLSFQRNYGYTF	TGTGCCAGCAGCTTATCTTTCCAGCGGAACTATGGCTACACCTTC
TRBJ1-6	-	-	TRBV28	CASSVNSPLHF	TGTGCCAGCAGTGTAAATTCACCCCTCCACTTT
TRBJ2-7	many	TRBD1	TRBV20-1	CSARGDRSSYEQYF	TGCAGTGCTAGAGGGGACAGGAGCTCCTACGAGCAGTACTTC
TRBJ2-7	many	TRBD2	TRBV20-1	CSARDTSGNYEQYF	TGCAGTGCTAGAGATACCAGCGGGAACTACGAGCAGTACTTC
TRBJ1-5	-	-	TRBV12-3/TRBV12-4	CASSRGAEYDQPQHF	TGTGCCAGCAGCCGCGGGGCAGAGTACGATCAGCCCCAGCATTTT
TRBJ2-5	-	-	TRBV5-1	CASFPAGKETQYF	TGCGCCAGCTTCCCGGCAGGGAAAGAGACCCAGTACTTC
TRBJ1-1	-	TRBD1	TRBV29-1	CSVKYRGNLGTEAFF	TGCAGCGTTAAATACAGGGGAAATTTGGGCACTGAAGCTTTCTTT
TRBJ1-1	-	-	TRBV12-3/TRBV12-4	CASSPRTSNTEAFF	TGTGCCAGCAGTCCTAGGACATCGAACACTGAAGCTTTCTTT
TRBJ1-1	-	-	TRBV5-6	CASSWDPRIQNTEAFF	TGTGCCAGCAGCTGGGACCCCAGGATCCAGAACACTGAAGCTTTCTTT
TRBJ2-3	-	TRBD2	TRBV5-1	CASSGWTSLQGTSTDTQYF	TGCGCCAGCAGCGGCTGGACTAGCCTTCAAGGAACTAGCACAGATACGCAGTATTTT
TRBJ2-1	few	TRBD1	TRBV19	CASSLDRGSHNEQFF	TGTGCCAGTTCCCTGGACAGGGGGTCCCACAATGAGCAGTTCTTC
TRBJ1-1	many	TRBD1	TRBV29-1	CSVPGQGGSNTEAFF	TGCAGCGTTCCCGGACAGGGGGGGAGCAACACTGAAGCTTTCTTT
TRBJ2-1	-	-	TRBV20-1	CSARDPGTGNEQFF	TGCAGTGCTAGAGATCCCGGGACGGGAAATGAGCAGTTCTTC
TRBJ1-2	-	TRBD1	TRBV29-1	CSVDLGQGYGYTF	TGCAGCGTTGATTTAGGACAGGGCTATGGCTACACCTTC
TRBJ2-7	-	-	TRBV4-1	CASSSGVLRYEQYF	TGCGCCAGCAGCTCGGGGGTACTCCGCTACGAGCAGTACTTC
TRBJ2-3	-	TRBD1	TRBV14	CASSQDWTGPSTDTQYF	TGTGCCAGCAGCCAAGATTGGACAGGCCCTAGCACAGATACGCAGTATTTT
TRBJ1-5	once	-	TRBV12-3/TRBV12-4	CASSFVATQPQHF	TGTGCCAGCAGTTTTGTTGCGACTCAGCCCCAGCATTTT
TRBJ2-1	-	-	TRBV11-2	CASSLAGVENNEQFF	TGTGCCAGCAGCTTAGCGGGGGTAGAGAACAATGAGCAGTTCTTC
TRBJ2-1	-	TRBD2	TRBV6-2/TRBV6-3	CASRPLSGESSYNEQFF	TGTGCCAGCAGACCACTTAGCGGGGAGAGCTCCTACAATGAGCAGTTCTTC
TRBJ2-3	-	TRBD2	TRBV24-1	CATSDPTSGRTDTQYF	TGTGCCACCAGTGACCCAACTAGCGGACGCACAGATACGCAGTATTTT
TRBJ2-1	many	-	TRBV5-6	CASSTNRDSGFRIYNEQFF	TGTGCCAGCAGCACAAACCGGGACTCAGGCTTTCGGATCTACAATGAGCAGTTCTTC
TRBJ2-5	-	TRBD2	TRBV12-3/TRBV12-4	CASSLGAGGLTQDAQYF	TGTGCCAGCAGTTTAGGGGCGGGGGGTCTGACACAAGATGCCCAGTACTTC
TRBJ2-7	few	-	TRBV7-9	CASSRAQSYEQYF	TGTGCCAGCAGCCGAGCGCAGTCCTACGAGCAGTACTTC
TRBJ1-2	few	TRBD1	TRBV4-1	CASSQGGTVYGYTF	TGCGCCAGCAGCCAAGGGGGGACAGTCTATGGCTACACCTTC
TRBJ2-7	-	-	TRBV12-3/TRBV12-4	CASNRGGPPYEQYF	TGTGCCAGCAACAGGGGGGGCCCCCCCTACGAGCAGTACTTC
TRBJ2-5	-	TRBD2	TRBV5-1	CASSAGTSFGETQYF	TGCGCCAGCAGCGCCGGGACTAGCTTCGGAGAGACCCAGTACTTC
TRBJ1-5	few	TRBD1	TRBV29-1	CSVGTANQPQHF	TGCAGCGTCGGGACAGCCAATCAGCCCCAGCATTTT
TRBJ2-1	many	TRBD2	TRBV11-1	CASSLSVGPTSGGHNEQFF	TGTGCCAGCAGCTTAAGCGTCGGGCCGACTAGCGGGGGTCACAATGAGCAGTTCTTC
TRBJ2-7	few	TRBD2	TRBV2	CASSRPSGGIYEQYF	TGTGCCAGCAGTCGACCTAGCGGGGGGATCTACGAGCAGTACTTC
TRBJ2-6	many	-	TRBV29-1	CSVAASGANVLTF	TGCAGCGTTGCGGCCTCTGGGGCCAACGTCCTGACTTTC
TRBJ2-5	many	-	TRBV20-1	CSATVITGQSQETQYF	TGCAGTGCTACAGTCATTACTGGACAGAGCCAAGAGACCCAGTACTTC
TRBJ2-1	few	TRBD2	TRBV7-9	CASSSGTSGRKRPYNEQFF	TGTGCCAGCAGCTCAGGGACTAGCGGGAGGAAACGGCCCTACAATGAGCAGTTCTTC
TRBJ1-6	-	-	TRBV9	CASSVEPSTYNSPLHF	TGTGCCAGCAGCGTAGAACCGAGCACCTATAATTCACCCCTCCACTTT
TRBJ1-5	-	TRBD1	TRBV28	CASRETGAGNQPQHF	TGTGCCAGCCGAGAGACAGGGGCGGGCAATCAGCCCCAGCATTTT